These 3 T cell receptor beta chains were sequenced from one sample in a study of regulatory T cells in long-lasting Graves disease. The sample's time point: newly diagnosed GD, antithyroid drugs for less than 3 months. Preparation of the TCR library used RNA extracted from PBMCs. According to the study, TCR beta libraries were built with iRepertoire HTBI primers and CDR3-region Arm-PCR. TCRdb reanalysed the multiplex PCR reads using MiXCR and keeps one entry per CDR3 protein. The table shows roughly 500,000 distinct CDR3 sequences, with approximately 12% occurring only once. In addition, the sample was reused for a study of T cells in Graves' hyperthyroidism and ophthalmopathy.

Source: peripheral blood mononuclear cells (PBMCs), taken at new diagnosis, from a patient treated with antithyroid drugs. Source of these receptors: a man aged 25-40 years with Graves disease.

In its sample, this clonotype was seen many times. The rearrangement joins TRBV27 to TRBJ2-7; D is undetermined. The CDR3 is 14 residues long. V lost 4 bases to trimming and J lost 2 bases, with 12 bases between them. Germline loops: CDR1 MNHEY, CDR2 SMNVEV (reference sequence). The CDR3 DNA follows: TGTGCCAGCAGTTCGTCTGGACCCGCCTACGAGCAGTACTTC. Encoded protein: CASSSSGPAYEQYF.

This clonotype was observed many times. The chain joins TRBV27 to TRBJ1-4, with 9 bases that match TRBD1. The ends lost 3 bases at V and 5 bases at J; junction bases unmatched: 4. Per germline, CDR1 MNHEY and CDR2 SMNVEV (reference sequence). The CDR3 spans 15 residues. For the CDR3, the DNA is TGTGCCAGCAGTTTCTTGACAGGGGGGAATGAAAAACTGTTTTTT. Its translation: CASSFLTGGNEKLFF.

Concerning this clonotype itself: It may be a read error: a sequence one base away is much more abundant. The J gene is TRBJ2-1, the V gene TRBV20-1; 9 positions match TRBD2. V was clipped by 6 bases and J by 10 bases; unmatched bases: 16. From germline, CDR1 is DFQATT and CDR2 SNEGSKA (reference sequence). This CDR3 has 15 residues. The CDR3 sequence is CSAIISGRRFNEQFF. As DNA, the CDR3 is TGCAGTGCGATAATCAGCGGGAGGAGGTTCAACGAGCAGTTCTTC.